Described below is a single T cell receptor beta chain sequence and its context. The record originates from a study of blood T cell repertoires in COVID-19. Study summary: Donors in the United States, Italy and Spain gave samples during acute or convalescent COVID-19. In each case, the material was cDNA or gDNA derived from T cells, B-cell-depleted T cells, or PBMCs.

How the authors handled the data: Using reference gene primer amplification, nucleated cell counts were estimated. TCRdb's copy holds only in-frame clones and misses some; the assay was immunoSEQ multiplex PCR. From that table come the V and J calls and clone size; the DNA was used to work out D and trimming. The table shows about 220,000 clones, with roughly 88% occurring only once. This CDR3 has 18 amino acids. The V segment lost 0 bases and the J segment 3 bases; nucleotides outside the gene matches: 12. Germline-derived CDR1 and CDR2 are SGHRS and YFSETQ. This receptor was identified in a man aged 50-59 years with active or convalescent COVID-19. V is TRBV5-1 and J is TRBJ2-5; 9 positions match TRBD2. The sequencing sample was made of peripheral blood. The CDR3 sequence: CASSLEVAGAWVEETQYF. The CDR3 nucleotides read TGCGCCAGCAGCTTGGAAGTAGCGGGGGCCTGGGTAGAAGAGACCCAGTACTTC.